This T cell receptor (beta chain) was captured by sequencing in a study of blood T cell repertoires in COVID-19. The CDR3 consists of 18 residues. Germline V gene lookup returns CDR1 LNHNV and CDR2 YYDKDF (reference sequence). The ends were cut back, 2 bases at V and 0 bases at J, with 17 bases in the middle. Per the authors' pipeline: Quantification of nucleated cells was approximated via reference gene primer amplification. Measured with immunoSEQ multiplex PCR; TCRdb has only the in-frame clones, and not every one. V, J and clone size are those of that table, while D and trimming were read from the DNA. The sample lists fewer than 90,000 clones, 86% seen once, with more than 15% in the top ten.

This TCR was sampled from a man at least 80 years old in a cohort sampled during active COVID-19. Material: peripheral blood. The chain is built from TRBV15 and TRBJ2-1; D ambiguous. CDR3 sequence reads: CATSRIERKSSSYNEQFF. The CDR3 region has the DNA TGTGCCACCAGCAGAATTGAAAGAAAATCGAGCTCCTACAATGAGCAGTTCTTC.